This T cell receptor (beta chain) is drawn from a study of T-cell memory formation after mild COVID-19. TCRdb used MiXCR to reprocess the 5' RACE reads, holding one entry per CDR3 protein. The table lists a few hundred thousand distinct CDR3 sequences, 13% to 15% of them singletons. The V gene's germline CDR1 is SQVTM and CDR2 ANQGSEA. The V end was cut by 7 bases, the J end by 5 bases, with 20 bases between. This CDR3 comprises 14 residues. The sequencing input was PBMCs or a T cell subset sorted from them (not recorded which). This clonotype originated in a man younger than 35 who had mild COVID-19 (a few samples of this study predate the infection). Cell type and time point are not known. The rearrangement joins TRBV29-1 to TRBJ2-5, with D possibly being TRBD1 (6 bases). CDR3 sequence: CSATGLYIGETQYF. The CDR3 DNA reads TGCAGCGCTACAGGGCTCTATATCGGGGAGACCCAGTACTTC.